This T cell receptor (beta chain) was observed in a study of blood T cell repertoires in COVID-19. TCRdb keeps only in-frame clones here, not all; method: immunoSEQ multiplex PCR. This table has tens of thousands of clones, around 83% appearing once. The CDR3 is 14 residues long. V was shortened by 3 bases and J by 7 bases, with 13 bases between the two germline ends. Looked up from germline, CDR1 is LNHDA and CDR2 is SQIVND (reference sequence). J is TRBJ1-5 and V is TRBV19; the D gene is possibly TRBD1 (6 bases). The receptor was derived from a human donor in a cohort sampled during active COVID-19. Material: peripheral blood. The CDR3 DNA is TGTGCCAGTAGTATGTCAGGGGCCCGGCAGCCCCAGCATTTT. It codes for CASSMSGARQPQHF.